The 27 T cell receptor beta chains given below trace back to one sample, sequenced in a study of cytomegalovirus exposure and HLA in healthy donors. PCR involved 60 Vbeta and 13 Jbeta primers. The method was immunoSEQ multiplex PCR; TCRdb's version includes in-frame clones alone and lacks a portion of them. The sample carries about 160,000 clones, about 81% recorded once. Sequenced sample: PBMCs. The receptor set was obtained from a girl aged 2-10 years in good health and CMV-seropositive.

The chain couples TRBV13 to TRBJ2-7; D gene unclear. CDR1 and CDR2 from the germline V gene are PRHDT and FYEKMQ (reference sequence). The germline V and J ends were trimmed by 3 bases and 3 bases, with 12 bases remaining between them. There are 14 residues in the CDR3. CDR3 bases: TGTGCCAGCAGCTTCGGTTTTAGCAGCTACGAGCAGTACTTC. Translating it yields CASSFGFSSYEQYF.

V is TRBV6-5 and J is TRBJ1-2, with TRBD1 matching 8 bases. V trimming: 4 bases; J trimming: 4 bases; junction bases outside the gene matches: 8. The CDR3 is made up of 15 amino acids. Germline CDR1 MNHEY, CDR2 SVGAGI. This CDR3 reads CASSSRDRGVYGYTF. Here the CDR3 DNA reads TGTGCCAGCAGTTCTCGTGACAGGGGAGTCTATGGCTACACCTTC.

This chain uses TRBV27 with TRBJ1-4; D is unresolved. Germline V gives CDR1 MNHEY, CDR2 SMNVEV (reference sequence). V lost 6 bases and J lost 2, with 10 bases in between. This CDR3 is 14 amino acids long. DNA for the CDR3: TGTGCCAGCAGCATGGTCGCGACTAATGAAAAACTGTTTTTT. Its translation: CASSMVATNEKLFF.

This clone was observed once. J is TRBJ2-1 and V is TRBV7-9; TRBD1 matches 9 bases. Trimming cost V 1 base and J 7 bases; bases outside gene matches: 2. Germline values: CDR1 SEHNR, CDR2 FQNEAQ (reference sequence). The CDR3 extends over 14 amino acids. This CDR3 is CASSLEQGANEQFF. The CDR3 nucleotides are TGTGCCAGCAGCTTAGAACAGGGGGCGAATGAGCAGTTCTTC.

The genes are TRBV9 and TRBJ1-5; 7 bases are shared with TRBD1. The CDR3 extends over 16 amino acids. Trimming at V came to 3 bases and at J to 3 bases, leaving 9 bases not matched to a gene. Germline values: CDR1 SGDLS, CDR2 YYNGEE. The CDR3 loop is CASSASPDRINQPQHF. DNA of the CDR3: TGTGCCAGCAGCGCCTCCCCGGACAGGATCAATCAGCCCCAGCATTTT.

The CDR3 loop is CASSDGGSAQYF. The CDR3 DNA reads as TGTGCCAGCAGTGATGGTGGTTCGGCGCAGTATTTT. The rearrangement joins TRBV2 to TRBJ2-3; no clear D gene. Trimming shortened V by 3 bases and J by 10 bases, and 11 bases separated the two germline ends. Germline V gives CDR1 SNHLY, CDR2 FYNNEI. This CDR3 comprises 12 residues. The full variable domain, rest sourced from reference TRBV2 and TRBJ2-3, is EPEVTQTPSHQVTQMGQEVILRCVPISNHLYFYWYRQILGQKVEFLVSFYNNEISEKSEIFDDQFSVERPDGSNFTLKIRSTKLEDSAMYFCASSDGGSAQYFGPGTRLTVL.

The chain is built from TRBV4-1 and TRBJ1-3, with D possibly matching TRBD1 (6 bases). V dropped 1 base and J dropped 4 bases, with 14 bases sitting between them. CDR1 is MGHRA and CDR2 is YSYEKL in the germline V gene. The length of the CDR3 is 16 residues. The CDR3 sequence is CASSQVVRGGGNTIYF. The DNA of the CDR3 is TGCGCCAGCAGCCAAGTCGTCAGGGGAGGGGGAAACACCATATATTTT.

J is TRBJ2-3 and V is TRBV30; 9 bases match TRBD2. Germline V lookup: CDR1 GTSNPN, CDR2 SVGIG (reference sequence). V trimming: 8 bases; J trimming: 3 bases; junction bases outside the gene matches: 9. The CDR3 sequence is 14 residues long. The CDR3 protein is CAAAGGRVTDTQYF. CDR3 in DNA: TGTGCCGCAGCGGGAGGTCGGGTGACAGATACGCAGTATTTT. The complete variable domain, with remaining parts taken from reference TRBV30 and TRBJ2-3, reads SQTIHQWPATLVQPVGSPLSLECTVEGTSNPNLYWYRQAAGRGLQLLFYSVGIGQISSEVPQNLSASRPQDRQFILSSKKLLLSDSGFYLCAAAGGRVTDTQYFGPGTRLTVL.

V usage is TRBV7-9 and J usage is TRBJ2-5, with D tentatively TRBD2 (6 bases). Germline lookup yields CDR1 SEHNR and CDR2 FQNEAQ (reference sequence). V dropped 5 bases and J dropped 1 base, with 17 bases sitting between them. This CDR3 comprises 16 residues. The CDR3 nucleotides are TGTGCCAGCAGCCTACCATCTACTAGCACCCAAGAGACCCAGTACTTC. This sequence encodes CASSLPSTSTQETQYF.

This clone was seen more than once but under ten times. The V gene is TRBV5-1, the J gene TRBJ2-7, with D possibly matching TRBD2 (5 bases). The CDR3 length is 17 residues. Germline CDR1 reads SGHRS; CDR2 reads YFSETQ. V was clipped by 0 bases and J by 3 bases, with 19 bases between them. The CDR3 reads CASSLVLRGWGDYEQYF. DNA of the CDR3: TGCGCCAGCAGCTTGGTTCTTCGTGGATGGGGAGACTACGAGCAGTACTTC.

The chain uses TRBV20-1 and TRBJ1-1; the D is unclear. Trimming took off 3 bases at V and 6 bases at J, with 8 bases between the two ends. Germline CDR1 is DFQATT and CDR2 is SNEGSKA (reference sequence). The CDR3 is made up of 11 amino acids. The CDR3 sequence is CSASGVAEAFF. The CDR3 DNA sequence: TGCAGTGCTAGTGGAGTGGCTGAAGCTTTCTTT.

This clone was detected a few times. The genes are TRBV5-4 and TRBJ2-5; D gene unclear. The CDR3 loop spans 13 amino acids. Deletions cut 4 bases from V and 5 bases from J, with 12 bases between. Germline CDR1 reads SGHNT; CDR2 reads YYREEE (reference sequence). The CDR3 DNA reads as TGTGCCAGCAGCCCCCCCTCGGTGGAGACCCAGTACTTC. Its protein product is CASSPPSVETQYF.

The chain has TRBV7-2 and TRBJ1-5; 7 nucleotides agree with TRBD1. Germline trimming cut 4 bases from V and 13 bases from J; bases unmatched to any gene: 10. The germline gives CDR1 SGHTA, CDR2 FQGNSA. CDR3 length equals 13 residues. This chain's CDR3 is CASSWGQSSAQHF. The DNA of the CDR3 is TGTGCCAGCAGCTGGGGACAGTCCTCGGCTCAGCATTTT.

The V call is TRBV4-1, the J call TRBJ2-5, with TRBD1 matching over 7 bases. The J call may be incorrect, as the DNA end agrees better with TRBJ2-7. CDR3 length equals 15 residues. The germline V gene has CDR1 MGHRA and CDR2 YSYEKL. CDR3 protein: CASSQDDRATYEQYF. The DNA for the CDR3 is TGCGCCAGCAGCCAAGACGACAGGGCCACCTACGAGCAGTACTTC.

The chain couples TRBV18 to TRBJ2-1, with 7 bases matching TRBD1. V was pared by 3 bases and J by 2 bases, with 7 bases of the junction left unmatched. The CDR3 runs to 16 residues. Looked up from germline, CDR1 is KGHSH and CDR2 is LQKENI. Here the CDR3 DNA reads TGTGCCAGCTCACCGACACCGGGACAGACCTACAATGAGCAGTTCTTC. Its translation is CASSPTPGQTYNEQFF.

The chain uses TRBV4-1 and TRBJ2-1, with 15 bases aligning to TRBD2. The CDR3 is 16 amino acids. The V gene end was trimmed by 1 base and the J gene end by 9 bases; junction bases not matched to a gene: 4. CDR1 and CDR2 from the germline V gene are MGHRA and YSYEKL. The CDR3 here is CASSQGAGLAGGEQFF. CDR3 coding DNA: TGCGCCAGCAGCCAAGGGGCGGGACTAGCGGGAGGTGAGCAGTTCTTC.

The chain has TRBV2 and TRBJ1-2, with TRBD1 identical over 7 bases. CDR3 length equals 15 residues. V trimming: 6 bases; J trimming: 0 bases; junction bases outside the gene matches: 7. CDR1 SNHLY and CDR2 FYNNEI come from the germline V gene. As DNA, the CDR3 is TGTGCCAGCAGCCCGAGACAGGGCACTAACTATGGCTACACCTTC. This translates into CASSPRQGTNYGYTF.

The rearrangement joins TRBV6-5 to TRBJ1-1; 9 bases agree with TRBD1. Germline V lookup: CDR1 MNHEY, CDR2 SVGAGI. V gave up 6 bases and J gave up 5 bases; unmatched junction bases: 7. CDR3 length: 14 residues. CDR3 nucleotides: TGTGCCAGCAGCCCACAGGGGGCAGAAACTGAAGCTTTCTTT. It is translated as CASSPQGAETEAFF.

The chain links TRBV11-3 to TRBJ2-1, with 8 bases matching TRBD2. There are 15 residues in the CDR3. V was pared by 1 base and J by 3 bases, with 2 bases of the junction left unmatched. Germline V lookup: CDR1 SGHNT, CDR2 YENEEA. The CDR3 protein is CASSLGTSYYNEQFF. CDR3 bases: TGTGCCAGCAGCTTAGGGACTAGCTACTACAATGAGCAGTTCTTC.

The rearrangement uses TRBV30 and TRBJ2-1; TRBD1 aligns across 9 bases. Germline V lookup: CDR1 GTSNPN, CDR2 SVGIG (reference sequence). The ends lost 4 bases at V and 7 bases at J; junction bases unmatched: 8. CDR3 length: 14 residues. As DNA, the CDR3 is TGTGCCTGGACCACCGGGACAGGGACGAATGAGCAGTTCTTC. Translation gives CAWTTGTGTNEQFF.

V usage is TRBV6-1 and J usage is TRBJ1-2; tentative D call: TRBD1 (5 bases). V was trimmed by 3 bases and J by 3 bases, leaving 8 bases between them. Germline CDR1 is MNHNS and CDR2 is SASEGT. The CDR3 contains 13 residues. In DNA, the CDR3 is TGTGCCAGCAGTGACACAGGATACTATGGCTACACCTTC. This encodes CASSDTGYYGYTF.

Here the CDR3 reads CASSSPLREGETQYF. The CDR3 DNA sequence: TGTGCCAGCAGTTCCCCTCTACGGGAGGGGGAGACCCAGTACTTC. J is TRBJ2-5 and V is TRBV27, with TRBD2 matching over 8 bases. There are 15 residues in the CDR3. Germline trimming cut 4 bases from V and 5 bases from J; bases unmatched to any gene: 9. CDR1 and CDR2 from the germline V gene are MNHEY and SMNVEV (reference sequence).

The chain uses TRBV7-9 and TRBJ2-1, with D tentatively TRBD1 (5 bases). CDR3 length: 14 amino acids. V was clipped by 5 bases and J by 8 bases, with 16 bases between them. Germline V gene sequence: CDR1 SEHNR, CDR2 FQNEAQ (reference sequence). The CDR3 protein is CASSRFQGVDEQFF. The CDR3 DNA reads as TGTGCCAGCAGCCGCTTTCAAGGGGTTGATGAGCAGTTCTTC.

V is TRBV28 and J is TRBJ1-3, with D hard to call. V lost 3 bases to trimming and J lost 4 bases, with 19 bases between them. CDR1 and CDR2 (germline): MDHEN, SYDVKM. The CDR3 sequence is 17 residues long. The CDR3 region is CASSLNPSTLLGNTIYF. DNA of the CDR3: TGTGCCAGCAGTTTGAACCCCTCTACCCTACTGGGAAACACCATATATTTT.

This chain connects TRBV5-1 to TRBJ2-5, with TRBD1 matching over 7 bases. In germline, CDR1 is SGHRS, CDR2 YFSETQ. This CDR3 contains 15 residues. The J segment lost 1 base and the V segment lost 2 bases, leaving 5 bases of the junction unmatched. The CDR3 nucleotides read TGCGCCAGCAGCTTCGCCGGGACAGCCCAAGAGACCCAGTACTTC. Translation gives CASSFAGTAQETQYF. Drawing the rest from reference TRBV5-1 and TRBJ2-5, the complete variable domain is KAGVTQTPRYLIKTRGQQVTLSCSPISGHRSVSWYQQTPGQGLQFLFEYFSETQRNKGNFPGRFSGRQFSNSRSEMNVSTLELGDSALYLCASSFAGTAQETQYFGPGTRLLVL.

This clone was seen more than once but under ten times. This chain uses TRBV4-2 with TRBJ2-3, with 13 bases lining up with TRBD2. Germline V gives CDR1 LGHNA, CDR2 YNFKEQ. The CDR3 spans 16 residues. The ends lost 1 base at V and 9 bases at J; junction bases unmatched: 7. The CDR3 sequence is CASSQGGTSGIDTQYF. CDR3 coding DNA: TGTGCCAGCAGCCAAGGTGGGACTAGCGGGATTGACACGCAGTATTTT.

This clone has more than one count but fewer than ten. This chain joins TRBV5-6 and TRBJ2-7, with D perhaps TRBD2 (6 bases). Trimming stripped 4 bases from V and 3 bases from J, with 26 bases between. Germline assignment: CDR1 SGHDT and CDR2 YYEEEE. The CDR3 spans 18 residues. DNA of the CDR3: TGTGCCAGCAGCCACCCCCGCGGTTGGGAGGACCAGTTCTACGAGCAGTACTTC. Residues: CASSHPRGWEDQFYEQYF.